These 9 T cell receptor beta chains were sequenced from one sample in a study of blood T cell repertoires in COVID-19. This table comes from immunoSEQ multiplex PCR, and its TCRdb copy is limited to in-frame clones, with some not included. In the table there are some 240,000 clones, over 75% of which are singletons. Sequencing used PBMCs or T cells enriched from blood (not recorded which). All receptors come from a woman in her thirties or forties who had been exposed to COVID-19.

The chain uses TRBV7-2 and TRBJ2-5, with 11 positions matching TRBD1. The trim removed 5 bases at V and 9 bases at J, leaving 11 bases unmatched. CDR1 and CDR2 from the germline V gene are SGHTA and FQGNSA. CDR3 length: 15 residues. CDR3 amino acids: CASSPGTGGPGAQYF. CDR3 sequence (DNA): TGTGCCAGCAGCCCCGGGACAGGGGGACCGGGCGCCCAGTACTTC.

V is TRBV7-3 and J is TRBJ2-1; no clear D. Looked up from germline, CDR1 is SGHTA and CDR2 is FQGTGA. Deletions cut 2 bases from V and 9 bases from J, with 8 bases between. The CDR3 has 12 amino acids. In nucleotides, the CDR3 is TGTGCCAGCAGCTTAGCGGTGGGTGAGCAGTTCTTC. Its protein is CASSLAVGEQFF. Complete variable domain (other parts from reference TRBV7-3 and TRBJ2-1): GAGVSQTPSNKVTEKGKYVELRCDPISGHTALYWYRQSLGQGPEFLIYFQGTGAADDSGLPNDRFFAVRPEGSVSTLKIQRTERGDSAVYLCASSLAVGEQFFGPGTRLTVL.

There are a few counts of this clone. This chain links TRBV7-3 with TRBJ1-2, with a possible D match to TRBD1 (6 bases). The CDR3 runs to 13 residues. Germline lookup yields CDR1 SGHTA and CDR2 FQGTGA. Trimming removed 4 bases at V and 7 bases at J, with 13 bases between. The CDR3, as DNA: TGTGCCAGCAGCTCGGGACAATTCAGTGGCTACACCTTC. Protein sequence: CASSSGQFSGYTF.

The chain has TRBV30 and TRBJ1-2; D might be TRBD1 (5 bases). CDR1 GTSNPN and CDR2 SVGIG come from the germline V gene (reference sequence). This CDR3 region has 14 residues. The V end lost 0 bases, the J end lost 0 bases, and 8 bases lay between the germline ends. The CDR3 is CAWSVQTANYGYTF. CDR3 bases: TGTGCCTGGAGTGTTCAGACAGCTAACTATGGCTACACCTTC.

The rearrangement uses TRBV11-3 and TRBJ1-5, with unresolved D. V dropped 3 bases and J dropped 6 bases, with 9 bases sitting between them. The CDR3 consists of 13 residues. From germline, CDR1 is SGHNT and CDR2 YENEEA. The CDR3 loop is CASSFDSGQPQHF. DNA for the CDR3: TGTGCCAGCAGCTTCGATAGCGGTCAGCCCCAGCATTTT.

This clone was observed once. This chain joins TRBV6-5 and TRBJ1-3; no definite D call. With 6 bases removed from V and 0 bases from J, the gap between germline ends came to 6 bases. Germline CDR1 MNHEY, CDR2 SVGAGI. The CDR3 has 13 amino acids. CDR3 nucleotide sequence: TGTGCCAGCAGCCGGGACTCTGGAAACACCATATATTTT. Translated: CASSRDSGNTIYF.

The chain couples TRBV30 to TRBJ1-4; D possibly corresponds to TRBD1 (5 bases). The CDR3 is made up of 16 amino acids. From germline, CDR1 is GTSNPN and CDR2 SVGIG (reference sequence). The ends were cut back, 0 bases at V and 0 bases at J, with 11 bases in the middle. CDR3 coding DNA: TGTGCCTGGAGTGTACGATCGGGGGCAACTAATGAAAAACTGTTTTTT. As protein: CAWSVRSGATNEKLFF. Full variable domain (remainder filled in from reference TRBV30 and TRBJ1-4): SQTIHQWPATLVQPVGSPLSLECTVEGTSNPNLYWYRQAAGRGLQLLFYSVGIGQISSEVPQNLSASRPQDRQFILSSKKLLLSDSGFYLCAWSVRSGATNEKLFFGSGTQLSVL.

The chain employs TRBV12-5 and TRBJ1-1; 10 bases map to TRBD1. V gave up 8 bases and J gave up 7 bases; unmatched junction bases: 10. This CDR3 has 14 amino acids. Germline CDR1 reads LGHNT; CDR2 reads FRNRAP. As DNA, the CDR3 is TGTGCTAGTAGGCCCGGGACAGGGGAAGGTGAAGCTTTCTTT. Encoded protein: CASRPGTGEGEAFF.

The chain has TRBV19 and TRBJ1-5, with D tentatively TRBD1 (6 bases). Germline CDR1 LNHDA, CDR2 SQIVND (reference sequence). The CDR3 is 17 residues long. The V gene lost 6 bases and the J gene lost 0 bases, with 18 bases spanning the gap. The CDR3, as DNA: TGTGCCAGTAGACCCGGGGAAGGACAGTATAGCAATCAGCCCCAGCATTTT. As protein: CASRPGEGQYSNQPQHF.